This passage covers 32 T cell receptor beta chains from one sample sequenced in a study of human T cells and chemical hapten exposure. Time point given: pre-sensitization, week 0. Treatment in this sample: therapeutic diphenylcyclopropenone sensitization with weekly scalp DPC. TCRdb re-derived calls from the RACE reads in MiXCR, one entry per CDR3 protein. The sample yields tens of thousands of distinct CDR3 sequences, around 12% seen once. The sample was whole blood, taken in connection with sensitization to the hapten diphenylcyclopropenone (DPC). The receptor source for this set is a young woman with alopecia areata. Some clones in this sample may be carry-over from other donors' samples.

This clonotype was picked up many times. Written as DNA, the CDR3 is TGCAGGGGGGAGGGATCCTACAATGAGCAGTTCTTC. It is translated as CRGEGSYNEQFF. The V gene is TRBV20-1, the J gene TRBJ2-1; TRBD2 agrees at 7 bases. The CDR3 extends over 12 amino acids. CDR1 is DFQATT and CDR2 is SNEGSKA in the germline V gene (reference sequence).

This clonotype has at least ten counts. The chain recombines TRBV9 with TRBJ2-4, with 10 nucleotides matching TRBD1. The CDR3 consists of 17 residues. Germline loops: CDR1 SGDLS, CDR2 YYNGEE. Trimming at V came to 3 bases and at J to 7 bases, leaving 13 bases not matched to a gene. CDR3: CASSEREVWTGGNIQYF. For the CDR3, the DNA is TGTGCCAGCAGCGAGAGAGAGGTATGGACAGGGGGGAACATTCAGTACTTC.

This clonotype was seen repeatedly, ten times or more. V usage is TRBV30 and J usage is TRBJ1-4; no clear D gene. Trimming took 4 bases from V and 7 from J, leaving 13 bases between them. The CDR3 totals 13 residues. The germline gives CDR1 GTSNPN, CDR2 SVGIG (reference sequence). The CDR3 sequence: CAWKGSKGEKLFF. CDR3 nucleotides: TGTGCCTGGAAAGGCAGCAAAGGTGAAAAACTGTTTTTT. Based on the CDR3 plus reference TRBV30 and TRBJ1-4, the full variable domain is SQTIHQWPATLVQPVGSPLSLECTVEGTSNPNLYWYRQAAGRGLQLLFYSVGIGQISSEVPQNLSASRPQDRQFILSSKKLLLSDSGFYLCAWKGSKGEKLFFGSGTQLSVL.

The chain recombines TRBV6-5 with TRBJ2-1, with 8 bases lining up with TRBD1. V shed 0 bases, J shed 7 bases, and the junction held 2 bases outside the gene matches. The CDR3 totals 14 residues. Germline V CDR1 and CDR2: MNHEY, SVGAGI. The CDR3 here is CASSYSTGGNEQFF. CDR3 nucleotide sequence: TGTGCCAGCAGTTACTCTACAGGGGGGAATGAGCAGTTCTTC.

This clonotype came up a few times. DNA of the CDR3: TGTGCCAGCAGCTTAGACAGAAACTATTCACCCCTCCACTTT. Translated, it gives CASSLDRNYSPLHF. This rearrangement joins TRBV7-2 to TRBJ1-6; no clear D. V was clipped by 1 base and J by 8 bases, with 9 bases between them. The CDR3 consists of 14 residues. From germline, CDR1 is SGHTA and CDR2 FQGNSA. The complete variable domain, with remaining parts taken from reference TRBV7-2 and TRBJ1-6, reads GAGVSQSPSNKVTEKGKDVELRCDPISGHTALYWYRQSLGQGLEFLIYFQGNSAPDKSGLPSDRFSAERTGGSVSTLTIQRTQQEDSAVYLCASSLDRNYSPLHFGNGTRLTVT.

This clonotype was detected a few times. The chain joins TRBV6-5 to TRBJ2-7, with D unclear. This CDR3 is 14 amino acids long. Deletions cut 2 bases from V and 2 bases from J, with 10 bases between. Germline V gives CDR1 MNHEY, CDR2 SVGAGI. CDR3 sequence: CASSYAGPTYEQYF. The CDR3 bases are TGTGCCAGCAGTTACGCCGGGCCTACCTACGAGCAGTACTTC.

This clonotype was seen many times. The J gene is TRBJ2-5, the V gene TRBV7-7; 8 nucleotides agree with TRBD1. The CDR3 is made up of 15 amino acids. CDR1 and CDR2 from the germline V gene are SSHAT and FNYEAQ (reference sequence). With 5 bases clipped from V and 1 base from J, the junction kept 6 bases outside the gene matches. CDR3 protein: CASSLGTGPQETQYF. The CDR3 DNA reads as TGTGCCAGCAGCCTAGGGACAGGACCCCAAGAGACCCAGTACTTC.

This clonotype was counted at least ten times. The CDR3 nucleotides are TGTGCCAGCAGCTTACCGGGACGGAGTAGCAATCAGCCCCAGCATTTT. It codes for CASSLPGRSSNQPQHF. The chain links TRBV7-2 to TRBJ1-5, with D possibly TRBD1 on 5 matching bases. Germline CDR1 reads SGHTA; CDR2 reads FQGNSA. Trimming removed 2 bases at V and 0 bases at J, with 11 bases between. The CDR3 length is 16 residues.

The rearrangement uses TRBV19 and TRBJ1-5; D is ambiguous. Trimming took 3 bases from V and 6 from J, leaving 6 bases between them. Germline V gene data show CDR1 as LNHDA and CDR2 as SQIVND (reference sequence). The CDR3 has 12 amino acids. The CDR3 DNA follows: TGTGCCAGTAGTATCCGGGTTCAGCCCCAGCATTTT. As protein: CASSIRVQPQHF.

By share of the sample, this clonotype is medium-sized. The chain uses TRBV4-2 and TRBJ2-6, with D possibly matching TRBD1 (5 bases). The CDR3 has 16 residues. CDR1 and CDR2 (germline): LGHNA, YNFKEQ. V dropped 3 bases and J dropped 3 bases, with 12 bases sitting between them. CDR3 bases: TGTGCCAGCAGCCACCAGGGTTTTGGTGGGGCCAACGTCCTGACTTTC. Translating gives CASSHQGFGGANVLTF.

This clonotype was seen more than once but under ten times. V usage is TRBV27 and J usage is TRBJ2-7, with TRBD2 matching over 11 bases. Germline values: CDR1 MNHEY, CDR2 SMNVEV (reference sequence). The CDR3 spans 16 residues. V dropped 10 bases and J dropped 3; count of bases not matched to a gene: 14. Here the CDR3 DNA reads TGTGCCACCGGACGTAGGACTAGCGGGCGAGTCTACGAGCAGTACTTC. Residues: CATGRRTSGRVYEQYF.

This clonotype appeared a few times. J is TRBJ2-1 and V is TRBV11-2, with TRBD1 identical over 10 bases. The CDR3 consists of 14 residues. Germline V CDR1 and CDR2: SGHAT, FQNNGV. The V segment lost 5 bases and the J segment 6 bases; nucleotides outside the gene matches: 4. The CDR3 spells CASSTGTGANEQFF. DNA for the CDR3: TGTGCCAGCAGCACCGGGACAGGGGCCAATGAGCAGTTCTTC.

This clonotype was seen many times. This rearrangement joins TRBV7-2 to TRBJ2-1; the match to TRBD2 covers 11 bases. Germline V gives CDR1 SGHTA, CDR2 FQGNSA. The CDR3 is 15 amino acids. With 3 bases clipped from V and 4 bases from J, the junction kept 2 bases outside the gene matches. CDR3 region: CASSFGLAGYNEQFF. The CDR3 region has the DNA TGTGCCAGCAGCTTCGGACTAGCGGGTTACAATGAGCAGTTCTTC.

The chain joins TRBV4-3 to TRBJ1-6; D gene unclear. V lost 2 bases to trimming and J lost 7 bases, with 3 bases between them. The CDR3 runs to 12 residues. Germline CDR1 LGHNA, CDR2 YSLEER. The CDR3 DNA is TGCGCCAGCAGCCAAAGAAATTCACCCCTCCACTTT. Protein sequence: CASSQRNSPLHF.

The genes are TRBV20-1 and TRBJ2-7; 7 nucleotides match TRBD2. Unmatched junction bases numbered 15, after V lost 6 bases and J lost 7 bases. The CDR3 extends over 14 amino acids. Germline CDR1 and CDR2: DFQATT and SNEGSKA (reference sequence). CDR3 region: CSARNWREFREQYF. In nucleotides, the CDR3 is TGCAGTGCCCGGAACTGGCGGGAGTTTCGGGAGCAGTACTTC.

This clonotype occurred a few times. The chain is built from TRBV5-6 and TRBJ2-3; D gene unclear. The CDR3 loop spans 14 amino acids. Germline loops: CDR1 SGHDT, CDR2 YYEEEE. V gave up 1 base and J gave up 5 bases, with 11 bases separating them. The DNA of the CDR3 is TGTGCCAGCAGCTTGTCGGTAGTCAGAGATACGCAGTATTTT. This encodes CASSLSVVRDTQYF.

The V and J genes are TRBV30 and TRBJ2-3; 7 bases line up with TRBD1. Germline V CDR1 and CDR2: GTSNPN, SVGIG (reference sequence). V lost 7 bases, J lost 0 bases, and 7 bases stayed unmatched. CDR3 length: 14 residues. CDR3 bases: TGTGCCTCCCAGACAGGGCCCAGCACAGATACGCAGTATTTT. Its protein is CASQTGPSTDTQYF.

This clonotype was seen repeatedly, ten times or more. The chain carries TRBV7-9 and TRBJ2-2; 13 nucleotides align to TRBD2. CDR3 size: 14 residues. V was clipped by 8 bases and J by 6 bases; unmatched bases: 3. CDR1 SEHNR and CDR2 FQNEAQ come from the germline V gene (reference sequence). The CDR3 DNA is TGTGCCAGCCGGACTAGCGGGAGTGCCGGGGAGCTGTTTTTT. It translates to CASRTSGSAGELFF.

V gene TRBV11-3 combines with J gene TRBJ2-1; 10 bases are a match to TRBD2. The CDR3 consists of 16 residues. Germline loops: CDR1 SGHNT, CDR2 YENEEA. J was trimmed by 5 bases and V by 5 bases; bases with no gene match: 9. CDR3 loop: CASSPHGTSADNEQFF. CDR3 sequence (DNA): TGTGCCAGCAGCCCACACGGGACTAGCGCAGACAATGAGCAGTTCTTC. Full variable domain (rest looked up from reference TRBV11-3 and TRBJ2-1): EAGVVQSPRYKIIEKKQPVAFWCNPISGHNTLYWYLQNLGQGPELLIRYENEEAVDDSQLPKDRFSAERLKGVDSTLKIQPAELGDSAVYLCASSPHGTSADNEQFFGPGTRLTVL.

This clonotype has at least ten counts. V is TRBV9 and J is TRBJ1-4, with D uncertain. This CDR3 comprises 13 residues. CDR1 is SGDLS and CDR2 is YYNGEE in the germline V gene. Trimming shortened V by 3 bases and J by 6 bases, and 9 bases separated the two germline ends. In DNA form, the CDR3 reads TGTGCCAGCAGCGAGGGTAAGGATGAAAAACTGTTTTTT. Encoded protein: CASSEGKDEKLFF.

V is TRBV3-1 and J is TRBJ2-1; D ambiguous. V dropped 1 base and J dropped 5 bases, with 9 bases sitting between them. The CDR3 covers 14 residues. The germline gives CDR1 LGHDT, CDR2 YNNKEL (reference sequence). Written as DNA, the CDR3 is TGTGCCAGCAGCCAAGTTGGTCCCGACAATGAGCAGTTCTTC. Its translation: CASSQVGPDNEQFF.

The J gene is TRBJ1-5, the V gene TRBV6-2 or TRBV6-3, with TRBD1 matching over 8 bases. Germline CDR1 MNHEY, CDR2 SVGEGT. The CDR3 sequence is 13 residues long. V was clipped by 6 bases and J by 4 bases; unmatched bases: 2. CDR3 DNA: TGTGCCAGCAGCCGACAGGGGAATCAGCCCCAGCATTTT. It codes for CASSRQGNQPQHF.

The chain couples TRBV6-2 or TRBV6-3 to TRBJ2-4; no clear D gene. Germline CDR1 MNHEY, CDR2 SVGEGT. The ends were cut back, 6 bases at V and 12 bases at J, with 12 bases in the middle. The CDR3 is 11 residues long. The CDR3 region is CASRPRPRQYF. CDR3 nucleotide sequence: TGTGCCAGCAGGCCCCGCCCACGTCAGTACTTC.

This clonotype came up many times. This chain joins TRBV7-3 and TRBJ2-1, with D possibly matching TRBD1 (5 bases). Germline lookup yields CDR1 SGHTA and CDR2 FQGTGA. CDR3 size: 16 residues. V was trimmed by 2 bases and J by 4 bases, leaving 15 bases between them. The CDR3 sequence: CASSLERIKGYNEQFF. As DNA, the CDR3 is TGTGCCAGCAGCTTAGAGCGAATAAAGGGGTACAATGAGCAGTTCTTC.

The gene calls are TRBV28 and TRBJ2-1; 8 nucleotides line up with TRBD1. Germline assignment: CDR1 MDHEN and CDR2 SYDVKM. V shed 6 bases and J 3 bases; nucleotides not matched to a gene: 4. The CDR3 runs 14 residues. CDR3 nucleotide sequence: TGTGCCAGCAGAGGACAGGGAAGCTACAATGAGCAGTTCTTC. Its translation is CASRGQGSYNEQFF.

As regards this clonotype: This may arise from a read error, as a much more abundant clone is one base away. This chain connects TRBV4-1 to TRBJ1-5; D perhaps matches TRBD1 (5 bases). The V gene's germline CDR1 is MGHRA and CDR2 YSYEKL. V was trimmed by 2 bases and J by 9 bases, leaving 26 bases between them. The CDR3 is 18 amino acids. The CDR3 coding sequence is TGCGCCAGCAGCCAAAGGAGGGGATTGTCTCTGGACGATCGGCCCCAGCATTTT. Translation gives CASSQRRGLSLDDRPQHF.

This clonotype was found many times. This chain links TRBV5-1 with TRBJ2-7; D is ambiguous. There are 11 residues in the CDR3. The germline gives CDR1 SGHRS, CDR2 YFSETQ. Trimming removed 5 bases from V and 3 bases from J, with 6 bases in between. The CDR3 DNA sequence: TGCGCCAGCAGAGACCTCTACGAGCAGTACTTC. It codes for CASRDLYEQYF.

This clonotype has more than one count but fewer than ten. The chain employs TRBV20-1 and TRBJ2-5, with no clear D. The germline V and J ends were trimmed by 3 bases and 4 bases, with 12 bases remaining between them. The CDR3 length is 13 residues. Germline loops: CDR1 DFQATT, CDR2 SNEGSKA (reference sequence). As DNA, the CDR3 is TGCAGTGCTAGTGAACGCGACGGAGAGACCCAGTACTTC. It yields the protein CSASERDGETQYF.

Many counts were recorded for this clonotype. The CDR3 is CASSLERTDTYEQYF. The CDR3 DNA reads as TGCGCCAGCAGCTTGGAGCGGACGGACACCTACGAGCAGTACTTC. The chain uses TRBV5-1 and TRBJ2-7; D possibly matches TRBD1 or TRBD2 (5 bases each). The V gene's germline CDR1 is SGHRS and CDR2 YFSETQ. CDR3 length equals 15 residues. The ends were cut back, 0 bases at V and 2 bases at J, with 12 bases in the middle. The whole variable domain, filled in from reference TRBV5-1 and TRBJ2-7, reads KAGVTQTPRYLIKTRGQQVTLSCSPISGHRSVSWYQQTPGQGLQFLFEYFSETQRNKGNFPGRFSGRQFSNSRSEMNVSTLELGDSALYLCASSLERTDTYEQYFGPGTRLTVT.

This chain joins TRBV29-1 and TRBJ2-1, with TRBD2 identical over 8 bases. Germline assignment: CDR1 SQVTM and CDR2 ANQGSEA. V trimming: 7 bases; J trimming: 6 bases; junction bases outside the gene matches: 5. The CDR3 is 12 residues long. The DNA of the CDR3 is TGCAGCGCAGGGACTAGTACCAATGAGCAGTTCTTC. It specifies CSAGTSTNEQFF.

V and J are TRBV11-3 and TRBJ2-1; unclear D gene. The germline gives CDR1 SGHNT, CDR2 YENEEA. Trimming took 6 bases from V and 9 from J, leaving 15 bases between them. The CDR3 is made up of 13 amino acids. CDR3 in amino acids: CASRPLIVTEQFF. DNA for the CDR3: TGTGCCAGCAGGCCCCTTATAGTCACTGAGCAGTTCTTC.

This clonotype was recorded many times. The chain links TRBV28 to TRBJ2-2; 7 bases match TRBD2. J was trimmed by 1 base and V by 3 bases; bases with no gene match: 8. CDR1 and CDR2 from the germline V gene are MDHEN and SYDVKM. This CDR3 is 17 amino acids long. In DNA, the CDR3 is TGTGCCAGCAGTTTCCTAACGAGCGGGATGAACACCGGGGAGCTGTTTTTT. Its protein product is CASSFLTSGMNTGELFF. The full variable domain, its missing parts supplied by reference TRBV28 and TRBJ2-2, is DVKVTQSSRYLVKRTGEKVFLECVQDMDHENMFWYRQDPGLGLRLIYFSYDVKMKEKGDIPEGYSVSREKKERFSLILESASTNQTSMYLCASSFLTSGMNTGELFFGEGSRLTVL.